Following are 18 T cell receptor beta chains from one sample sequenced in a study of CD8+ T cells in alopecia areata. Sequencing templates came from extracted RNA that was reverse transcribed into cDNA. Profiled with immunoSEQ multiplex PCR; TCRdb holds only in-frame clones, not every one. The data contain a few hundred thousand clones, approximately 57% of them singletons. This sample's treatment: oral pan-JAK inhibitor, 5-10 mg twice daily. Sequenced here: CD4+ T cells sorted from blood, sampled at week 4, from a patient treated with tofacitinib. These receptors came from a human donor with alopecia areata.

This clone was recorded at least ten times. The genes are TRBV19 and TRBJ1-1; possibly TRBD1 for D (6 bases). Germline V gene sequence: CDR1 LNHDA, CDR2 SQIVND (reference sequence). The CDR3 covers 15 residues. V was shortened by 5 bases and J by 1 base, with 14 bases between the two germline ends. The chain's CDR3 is CASSGQGLSNTEAFF. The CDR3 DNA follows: TGTGCCAGTAGTGGGCAGGGGCTTTCGAACACTGAAGCTTTCTTT. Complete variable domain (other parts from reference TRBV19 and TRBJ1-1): DGGITQSPKYLFRKEGQNVTLSCEQNLNHDAMYWYRQDPGQGLRLIYYSQIVNDFQKGDIAEGYSVSREKKESFPLTVTSAQKNPTAFYLCASSGQGLSNTEAFFGQGTRLTVV.

CDR3 DNA: TGTGCCAGCAGCCCAGGACAGGGTTTGAATAATTCACCCCTCCACTTT. The encoded protein is CASSPGQGLNNSPLHF. The V gene is TRBV11-2, the J gene TRBJ1-6; 8 bases map to TRBD1. The CDR3 sequence is 16 residues long. Looked up from germline, CDR1 is SGHAT and CDR2 is FQNNGV. V was clipped by 5 bases and J by 5 bases; unmatched bases: 8.

CDR3 DNA sequence: TGCAGCGTCGAAACAGCAGCTAACTATGGCTACACCTTC. This gives the protein CSVETAANYGYTF. The genes are TRBV29-1 and TRBJ1-2, with D hard to call. V was shortened by 6 bases and J by 0 bases, with 11 bases between the two germline ends. CDR3 length equals 13 residues. In germline, CDR1 is SQVTM, CDR2 ANQGSEA.

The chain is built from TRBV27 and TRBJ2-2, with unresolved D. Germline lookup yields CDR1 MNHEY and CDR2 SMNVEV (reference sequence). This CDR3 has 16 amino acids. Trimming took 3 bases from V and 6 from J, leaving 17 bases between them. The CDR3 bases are TGTGCCAGCAGTTTCGACGCCTTCCCAAAGTCCGGGGAGCTGTTTTTT. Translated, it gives CASSFDAFPKSGELFF.

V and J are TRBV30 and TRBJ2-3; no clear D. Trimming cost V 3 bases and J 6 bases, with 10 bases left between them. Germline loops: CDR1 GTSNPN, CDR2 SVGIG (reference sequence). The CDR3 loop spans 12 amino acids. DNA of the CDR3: TGTGCCTGGAGCCCCACCTGGGATACGCAGTATTTT. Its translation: CAWSPTWDTQYF.

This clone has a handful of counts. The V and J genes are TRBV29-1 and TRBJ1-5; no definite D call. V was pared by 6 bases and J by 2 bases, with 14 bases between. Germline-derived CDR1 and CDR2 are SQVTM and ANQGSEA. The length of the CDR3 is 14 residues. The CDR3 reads CSVTGESGNQPQHF. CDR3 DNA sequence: TGCAGCGTAACCGGGGAATCCGGCAATCAGCCCCAGCATTTT.

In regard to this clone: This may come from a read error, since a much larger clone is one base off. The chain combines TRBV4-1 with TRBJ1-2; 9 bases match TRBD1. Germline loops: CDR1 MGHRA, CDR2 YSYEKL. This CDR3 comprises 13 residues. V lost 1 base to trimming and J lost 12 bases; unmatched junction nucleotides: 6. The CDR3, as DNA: TGCGCCAGCAGCCAAGGGACAGGGGAAGGCCACACCTTC. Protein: CASSQGTGEGHTF.

CDR3 DNA: TGTGCCAGCAGCCAAGGGAGGGGTAATGGCTACACCTTC. Translation: CASSQGRGNGYTF. The chain couples TRBV14 to TRBJ1-2; D possibly corresponds to TRBD1 (5 bases). CDR3 size: 13 residues. The germline gives CDR1 SGHDN, CDR2 FVKESK. Trimming removed 1 base at V and 6 bases at J, with 9 bases between. Filled out from reference TRBV14 and TRBJ1-2, the complete variable domain reads EAGVTQFPSHSVIEKGQTVTLRCDPISGHDNLYWYRRVMGKEIKFLLHFVKESKQDESGMPNNRFLAERTGGTYSTLKVQPAELEDSGVYFCASSQGRGNGYTFGSGTRLTVV.

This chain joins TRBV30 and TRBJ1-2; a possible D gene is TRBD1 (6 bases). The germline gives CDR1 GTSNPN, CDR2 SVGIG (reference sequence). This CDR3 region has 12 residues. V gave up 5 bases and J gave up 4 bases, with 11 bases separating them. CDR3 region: CAWSGTSYGYTF. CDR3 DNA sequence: TGTGCCTGGTCAGGGACATCCTATGGCTACACCTTC.

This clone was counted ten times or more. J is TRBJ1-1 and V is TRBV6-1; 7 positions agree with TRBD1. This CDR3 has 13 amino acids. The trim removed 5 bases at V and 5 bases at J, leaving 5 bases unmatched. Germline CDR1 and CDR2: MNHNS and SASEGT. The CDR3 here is CASSPGGGTEAFF. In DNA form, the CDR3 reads TGTGCCAGCAGTCCAGGGGGAGGGACTGAAGCTTTCTTT.

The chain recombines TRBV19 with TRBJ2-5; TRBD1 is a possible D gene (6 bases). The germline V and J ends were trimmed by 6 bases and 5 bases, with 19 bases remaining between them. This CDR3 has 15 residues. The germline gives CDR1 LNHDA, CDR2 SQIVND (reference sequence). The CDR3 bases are TGTGCCAGTAGCTTCGTATCACAGGGCCGGGAGACCCAGTACTTC. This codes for CASSFVSQGRETQYF.

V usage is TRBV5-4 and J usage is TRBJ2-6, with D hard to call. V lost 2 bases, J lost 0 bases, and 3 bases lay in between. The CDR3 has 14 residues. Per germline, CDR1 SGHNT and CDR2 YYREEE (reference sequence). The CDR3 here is CASSFGSGANVLTF. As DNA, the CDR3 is TGTGCCAGCAGCTTCGGCTCTGGGGCCAACGTCCTGACTTTC.

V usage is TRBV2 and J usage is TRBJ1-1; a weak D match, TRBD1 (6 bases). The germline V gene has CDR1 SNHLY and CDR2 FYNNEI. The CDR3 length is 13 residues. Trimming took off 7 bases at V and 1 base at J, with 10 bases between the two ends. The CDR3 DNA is TGTGCCAGCAACATCAGGGGGAACACTGAAGCTTTCTTT. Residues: CASNIRGNTEAFF.

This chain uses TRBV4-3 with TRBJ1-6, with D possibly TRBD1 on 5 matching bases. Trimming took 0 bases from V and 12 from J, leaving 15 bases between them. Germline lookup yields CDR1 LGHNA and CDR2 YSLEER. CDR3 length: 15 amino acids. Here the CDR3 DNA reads TGCGCCAGCAGCCAAGATAAGGAGGGGTTCAGACCCCTCCACTTT. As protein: CASSQDKEGFRPLHF.

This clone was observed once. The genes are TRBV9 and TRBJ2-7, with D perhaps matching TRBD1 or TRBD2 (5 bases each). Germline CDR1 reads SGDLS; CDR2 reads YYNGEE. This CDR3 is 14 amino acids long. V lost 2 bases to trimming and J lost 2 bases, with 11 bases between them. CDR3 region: CASSVDSGPYEQYF. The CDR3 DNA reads TGTGCCAGCAGCGTTGACAGCGGACCCTACGAGCAGTACTTC.

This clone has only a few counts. DNA for the CDR3: TGCAGCGTCGAAATAGGACAGTACACTGAAGCTTTCTTT. It encodes CSVEIGQYTEAFF. The chain joins TRBV29-1 to TRBJ1-1; TRBD1 is a possible D gene (6 bases). The CDR3 has 13 residues. The ends were cut back, 6 bases at V and 3 bases at J, with 14 bases in the middle. CDR1 and CDR2 (germline): SQVTM, ANQGSEA.

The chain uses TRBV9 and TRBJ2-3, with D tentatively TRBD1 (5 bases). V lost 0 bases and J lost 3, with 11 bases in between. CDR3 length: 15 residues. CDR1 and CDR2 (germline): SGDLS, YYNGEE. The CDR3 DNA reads TGTGCCAGCAGCGTAGATCAGGGAATGACAGATACGCAGTATTTT. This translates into CASSVDQGMTDTQYF. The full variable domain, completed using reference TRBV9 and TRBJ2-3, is DSGVTQTPKHLITATGQRVTLRCSPRSGDLSVYWYQQSLDQGLQFLIQYYNGEERAKGNILERFSAQQFPDLHSELNLSSLELGDSALYFCASSVDQGMTDTQYFGPGTRLTVL.

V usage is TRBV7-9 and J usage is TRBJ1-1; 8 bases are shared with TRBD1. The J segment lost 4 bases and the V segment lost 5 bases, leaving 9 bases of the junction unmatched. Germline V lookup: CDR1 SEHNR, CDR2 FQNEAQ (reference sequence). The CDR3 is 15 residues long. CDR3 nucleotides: TGTGCCAGCAGCCAACTGACAGGGGACGGCACTGAAGCTTTCTTT. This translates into CASSQLTGDGTEAFF.